This T cell receptor beta chain was obtained from a study of beta chain features in type 1 diabetes. General study results and limits: With patients and controls alike, PCR might favor shorter templates to an equal degree.

The V end was cut by 1 base, the J end by 1 base, with 10 bases between. CDR3 length equals 15 residues. In germline, CDR1 is KGHSH, CDR2 LQKENI. Reverse transcribing all isolated RNA meant expressed TCRB transcripts were sequenced. Profiled with immunoSEQ multiplex PCR; TCRdb holds only in-frame clones, not every one. The sample holds under 800,000 clones, 15% seen once. With regard to this clone: Its antigen is not identified.

This chain connects TRBV18 to TRBJ1-1; no firm D call. This TCR derives from a man aged 18 to 29 in good health. Sequencing was done on a sample of naive CD4+ T cells from blood. The CDR3, as DNA: TGTGCCAGCTCACCACTCCCCCGGGGGAACACTGAAGCTTTCTTT. Protein product: CASSPLPRGNTEAFF.